This T cell receptor beta chain is drawn from a study of blood T cells in healthy people across ages. With a J-beta primer mix and a sample-barcoded 5' primer, a second PCR ran roughly 6 to 12 cycles. Each cDNA molecule, via a template-switch adaptor with 12 random nucleotides, was tagged. TCRdb reprocessed the 5' RACE reads via MiXCR and lists one record per CDR3 protein. This table holds roughly 700,000 distinct CDR3 sequences, approximately 31% found once. This CDR3 comprises 13 residues. The germline gives CDR1 DFQATT, CDR2 SNEGSKA (reference sequence). V lost 8 bases and J lost 8; bases outside the gene matches: 12.

The sample taken for sequencing was blood. V and J are TRBV20-1 and TRBJ1-1; TRBD1 matches 9 bases. This TCR came from a woman aged 80 or older in good health. The CDR3 reads CSTTTTGTGEAFF. In DNA form, the CDR3 reads TGCAGTACTACGACGACCGGGACAGGGGAAGCTTTCTTT.